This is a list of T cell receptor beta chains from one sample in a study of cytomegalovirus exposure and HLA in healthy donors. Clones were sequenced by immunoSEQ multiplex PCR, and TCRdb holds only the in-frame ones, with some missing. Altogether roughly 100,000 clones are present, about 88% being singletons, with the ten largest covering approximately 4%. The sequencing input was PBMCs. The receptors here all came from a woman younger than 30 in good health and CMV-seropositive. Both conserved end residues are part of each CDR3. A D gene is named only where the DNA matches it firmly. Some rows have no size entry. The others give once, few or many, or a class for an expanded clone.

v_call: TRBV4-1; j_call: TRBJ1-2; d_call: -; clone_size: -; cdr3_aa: CASSQGTFNGYTF; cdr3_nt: TGCGCCAGCAGCCAAGGTACTTTCAATGGCTACACCTTC
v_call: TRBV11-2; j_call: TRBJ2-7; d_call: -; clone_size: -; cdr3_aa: CASSFVPGTYEQYF; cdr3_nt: TGTGCCAGCAGCTTCGTACCAGGTACCTACGAGCAGTACTTC
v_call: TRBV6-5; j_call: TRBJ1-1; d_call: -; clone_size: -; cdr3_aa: CASSYSTQNTEAFF; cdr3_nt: TGTGCCAGCAGTTACTCGACACAGAACACTGAAGCTTTCTTT
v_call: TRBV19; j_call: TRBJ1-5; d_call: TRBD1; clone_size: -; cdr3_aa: CASSLPMDRGNQPQHF; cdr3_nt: TGTGCCAGTAGCTTACCTATGGACAGGGGCAATCAGCCCCAGCATTTT
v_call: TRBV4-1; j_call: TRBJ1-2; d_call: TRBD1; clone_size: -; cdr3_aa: CASSQDPSTGPYGYTF; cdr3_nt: TGCGCCAGCAGCCAAGATCCTTCGACAGGGCCCTATGGCTACACCTTC
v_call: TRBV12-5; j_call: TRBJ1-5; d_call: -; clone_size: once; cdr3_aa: CASGFELNQPQHF; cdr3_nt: TGTGCTAGTGGTTTTGAACTAAATCAGCCCCAGCATTTT
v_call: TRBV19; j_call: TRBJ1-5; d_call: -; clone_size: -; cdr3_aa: CASSIDRGGNQPQHF; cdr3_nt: TGTGCCAGTAGTATAGACAGGGGCGGAAATCAGCCCCAGCATTTT
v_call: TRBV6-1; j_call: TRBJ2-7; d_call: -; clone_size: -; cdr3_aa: CASGAWAGLAEQYF; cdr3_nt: TGTGCCAGCGGCGCCTGGGCAGGGTTAGCCGAGCAGTACTTC
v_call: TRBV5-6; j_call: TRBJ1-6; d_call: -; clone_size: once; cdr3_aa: CASSVRRVSSYNSPLHF; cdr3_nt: TGTGCCAGCAGCGTGCGGAGGGTTAGCTCCTATAATTCACCCCTCCACTTT
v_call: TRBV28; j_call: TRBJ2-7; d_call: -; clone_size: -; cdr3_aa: CASSFGRHEQYF; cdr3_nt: TGTGCCAGCAGTTTTGGCAGGCACGAGCAGTACTTC
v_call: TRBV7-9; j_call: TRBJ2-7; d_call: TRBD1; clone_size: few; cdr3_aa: CASSYGDRTEQYF; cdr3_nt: TGTGCCAGCAGCTACGGGGACAGGACCGAGCAGTACTTC
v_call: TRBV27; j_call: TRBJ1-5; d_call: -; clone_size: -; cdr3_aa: CASSIRQDQPQHF; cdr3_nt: TGTGCCAGCAGTATCCGACAGGATCAGCCCCAGCATTTT
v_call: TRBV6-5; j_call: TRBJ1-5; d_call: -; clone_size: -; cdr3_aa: CASRRQSNQPQHF; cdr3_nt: TGTGCCAGCAGACGACAGAGCAATCAGCCCCAGCATTTT
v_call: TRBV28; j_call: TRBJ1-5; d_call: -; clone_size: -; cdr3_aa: CASSLWGPHHF; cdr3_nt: TGTGCCAGCAGTTTATGGGGCCCCCACCATTTT
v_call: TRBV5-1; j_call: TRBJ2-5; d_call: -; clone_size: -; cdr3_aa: CASSVLTRGQETQYF; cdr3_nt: TGCGCCAGCAGCGTCCTGACTAGGGGCCAAGAGACCCAGTACTTC
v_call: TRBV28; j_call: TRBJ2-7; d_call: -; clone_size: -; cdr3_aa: CATMSGPRAYEQYF; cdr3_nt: TGTGCCACCATGAGTGGCCCTAGAGCCTACGAGCAGTACTTC
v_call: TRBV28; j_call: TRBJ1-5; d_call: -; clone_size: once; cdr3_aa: CASSPPQVGGQPQHF; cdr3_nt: TGTGCCAGCAGTCCACCCCAGGTGGGGGGTCAGCCCCAGCATTTT